A selection of T cell receptor beta chains follows, all from one sample in a study of T cells in Graves' hyperthyroidism and ophthalmopathy. TCRdb reanalysed the multiplex PCR reads using MiXCR and keeps one entry per CDR3 protein. The sample has hundreds of thousands of distinct CDR3 sequences, just under 15% seen once. The sequenced sample consisted of blood. All receptors derive from a woman aged 25 to 45 with Graves' hyperthyroidism. The CDR3 runs from the conserved cysteine through the conserved F or W. Each record gives: V gene, clone size, J gene, D gene, CDR3 DNA, CDR3 protein. D genes are given only for firm matches. The size field is filled for only some rows; it gives once, few, many or a size class.

TRBV20-1	few	TRBJ2-3	.	TGCAGTGCTAGGCTCATCGGTCGTAACACAGATACGCAGTATTTT	CSARLIGRNTDTQYF
TRBV10-1	.	TRBJ2-7	.	TGCGCCAGCAGTGAGTCCGGGACCGTGGAGCAGTACTTC	CASSESGTVEQYF
TRBV28	many	TRBJ2-5	.	TGTGCCAGCTGGGGCAGCCCGCAAGAGACCCAGTACTTC	CASWGSPQETQYF
TRBV6-2/TRBV6-3	many	TRBJ2-3	.	TGTGCCAGCAGTTACGGACGCGAAGCGGAAAACACAGATACGCAGTATTTT	CASSYGREAENTDTQYF
TRBV29-1	.	TRBJ2-7	.	TGCAGCGTTTCCCCGGAAATCCACGAGCAGTACTTC	CSVSPEIHEQYF
TRBV5-1	many	TRBJ2-2	.	TGCGCCAGCAGCTTGGGCGGAATGAACACCGGGGAGCTGTTTTTT	CASSLGGMNTGELFF
TRBV4-1	.	TRBJ2-1	.	TGCGCCAGCAGCCAAGGCAGTAAAGCAAATCCCTACAATGAGCAGTTCTTC	CASSQGSKANPYNEQFF
TRBV6-5	.	TRBJ1-1	.	TGTGCCAGCAGTTCAACTGGGACGATTGAAGCTTTCTTT	CASSSTGTIEAFF
TRBV28	.	TRBJ2-5	.	TGTGCCAGCACCCCAGGACAGCCGGCGGCCCAGTACTTC	CASTPGQPAAQYF
TRBV20-1	many	TRBJ2-7	TRBD2	TGCAGTGCCAGAGGCTCTAGCGGGTACGAGCAGTACTTC	CSARGSSGYEQYF
TRBV20-1	few	TRBJ2-7	.	TGCAGTGCTAGTCGGCAGGGGTGGGACGAGCAGTACTTC	CSASRQGWDEQYF
TRBV20-1	many	TRBJ2-5	.	TGCAGTGCTAGGGATAACTTCCAAGAGACCCAGTACTTC	CSARDNFQETQYF
TRBV18	few	TRBJ2-2	.	TGTGCCAGCTCACCTTGGACAGATAACACCGGGGAGCTGTTTTTT	CASSPWTDNTGELFF